Sequencing of this T cell receptor (beta chain) was carried out in a study of T-cell reconstitution after alpha-beta-depleted transplantation in children. This CDR3 region has 13 residues. The trim removed 5 bases at V and 9 bases at J, leaving 9 bases unmatched. Looked up from germline, CDR1 is MDHEN and CDR2 is SYDVKM. TCRbeta library preparation incorporated unique molecular identifiers. TCRdb passed the PCR reads through MiXCR, listing each CDR3 protein once. The sample records 25,000 to 30,000 distinct CDR3 sequences, about 6.2% being singletons. This clonotype was counted at least ten times. This receptor was taken from a male patient younger than 18 who had a stem cell transplant for acute myeloid leukemia, so the T cells may come from the graft donor. The sample in question was PBMCs, mostly from graft donor cells, obtained 180 days after TCRalphabeta/CD19-depleted stem cell transplant. The J gene is TRBJ2-5, the V gene TRBV28; 7 bases agree with TRBD1. The CDR3 sequence is CASSRTGRSAQYF. The CDR3 coding sequence is TGTGCCAGCAGTAGGACAGGAAGATCGGCCCAGTACTTC.